This T cell receptor beta chain was profiled in a study of CD8+ T cells in alopecia areata. As for the study in general: Treated patients received severity scores based on the percentage of scalp area affected.

Regarding treatment: oral pan-JAK inhibitor, 5-10 mg twice daily. Sorted out of PBMCs were CD4+ T cells and CD8+ T cells. The CDR3 is 15 amino acids. Germline V gene sequence: CDR1 MNHEY, CDR2 SVGAGI. The V gene end was trimmed by 6 bases and the J gene end by 1 base; junction bases not matched to a gene: 7. In the case of this clone: Its antigen is not known.

Study-level results: Throughout tofacitinib, many expanded lesional clones continued to persist in scalp and blood.

cDNA reverse transcribed from extracted RNA served as the sequencing template. TCRdb keeps only in-frame clones here, not all; method: immunoSEQ multiplex PCR. The sample carries roughly 120,000 clones, roughly 50% recorded once. This chain joins TRBV6-5 and TRBJ2-7, with 9 bases identical to TRBD2. The clonotype originates from a human donor with alopecia areata. Here the sequenced sample was CD8+ T cells sorted from blood, taken at week 4, from a patient treated with tofacitinib. In DNA, the CDR3 is TGTGCCAGCAGCCGTAGCGGGGGCCCTTCCTACGAGCAGTACTTC. It codes for CASSRSGGPSYEQYF.